This TCR beta chain was captured by sequencing in a study of T cell responses to AZD1222 COVID-19 vaccine. Overall study findings and caveats: Repertoire samples came only from after the peak T cell response. After two AZD1222 doses, spike-specific TCR breadth and depth rose versus day 0.

Profiled with immunoSEQ multiplex PCR; TCRdb holds only in-frame clones, not every one. Found here are 100,000 to 150,000 clones, 75% to 90% of them singletons; the top ten hold around 4.4%. A single count supports this clone. Its antigen is unidentified. The V segment lost 5 bases and the J segment 9 bases; nucleotides outside the gene matches: 4. Germline lookup yields CDR1 KGHSH and CDR2 LQKENI. The CDR3 has 13 amino acids. Researchers grouped second doses given at about 4 or about 12 weeks into one pool. The sample consisted of peripheral blood, taken 28 days after the second AZD1222 dose. The clonotype was recovered from an adult who received the AZD1222 COVID-19 vaccine. This chain joins TRBV18 and TRBJ2-6, with TRBD2 identical over 7 bases. The CDR3 coding sequence is TGTGCCAGCTCAGGGGGGGATTTCAACGTCCTGACTTTC. Translation: CASSGGDFNVLTF.